Sequencing of this TCR beta chain was carried out in a study of T cell changes during pregnancy in multiple sclerosis. Clones were sequenced by immunoSEQ multiplex PCR, and TCRdb holds only the in-frame ones, with some missing. The sample contains under 70,000 clones, 85% to 95% of which appear only once. The CDR3 is 12 amino acids. V was pared by 4 bases and J by 14 bases, with 9 bases of the junction left unmatched. The germline V gene encodes CDR1 SGHNT and CDR2 YYREEE (reference sequence). The receptor's source is a female donor with multiple sclerosis, enrolled in a pregnancy study. The sample consisted of CD4+ T cells from peripheral blood mononuclear cells, taken after pregnancy. This rearrangement joins TRBV5-4 to TRBJ1-2; 9 bases agree with TRBD1. CDR3 in amino acids: CASSLRDREDTF. In DNA form, the CDR3 reads TGTGCCAGCAGCCTACGGGACAGGGAGGATACCTTC.